This T cell receptor beta chain was identified during a study of T cell repertoires in cytomegalovirus infection. TCRdb re-analysed the reads in MiXCR, keeping a single row per CDR3 protein. The sample has over 45,000 distinct CDR3 sequences; over 15% are singletons. V gave up 4 bases and J gave up 4 bases; unmatched junction bases: 8. The CDR3 has 14 amino acids. Germline V gene sequence: CDR1 SGDLS, CDR2 YYNGEE. Whole-study results and caveats: There were HLA-C-restricted CMV-specific TCR beta clonotypes dominating the ex vivo response.

This clonotype appeared a few times. Its specificity is not known. This TCR came from a human donor in good health (CMV status not recorded). Some clones in this sample may be carry-over from other donors' samples. The chain employs TRBV9 and TRBJ2-7; TRBD1 agrees at 7 bases. Sequences were derived from CD8+ T cells from cultured PBMCs, sampled from culture after CMV antigen stimulation. DNA of the CDR3: TGTGCCAGCAGCCCCCGGGACAGATTTTACGAGCAGTACTTC. Its protein product is CASSPRDRFYEQYF.